Many counts were recorded for the clone carrying this T cell receptor beta chain. Its target is not known. Sample barcodes and UMIs were carried by the TCR alpha and TCR beta cDNA libraries that 5'RACE generated with constant-segment primers. In TCRdb, the 5' RACE reads were re-called with MiXCR into one record per CDR3 protein. The sample consists of about 45,000 distinct CDR3 sequences, roughly 9.8% of them appearing once. This sample was included in a study of T-cell memory formation after mild COVID-19. The V gene's germline CDR1 is SEHNR and CDR2 FQNEAQ (reference sequence). This CDR3 spans 10 amino acids. V shed 2 bases and J shed 6 bases, with 1 base lying between them. Study results and caveats: Of the contracting clones, CD4+ ones lay mainly in CM and EM, and CD8+ ones in EMRA. Several responding clones turned up in pre-infection memory, indicating that cross-reactive memory may have taken part. Clones contracting across day 15 to 85 had a balanced CD4/CD8 profile; later expanding clones leaned CD4+.

The chain couples TRBV7-9 to TRBJ1-1; no firm D call. The source is an adult woman who had mild COVID-19 (a few samples of this study predate the infection). Cell type and time point are not known. The sample taken for sequencing was PBMCs or a T cell subset sorted from them (not recorded which). The CDR3 coding sequence is TGTGCCAGCAGCTTACCTGAAGCTTTCTTT. It yields the protein CASSLPEAFF.